The 13 T cell receptor beta chains given below trace back to one sample, sequenced in a study of immune evolution from preneoplasia to lung adenocarcinoma. Method: immunoSEQ multiplex PCR; TCRdb's copy keeps in-frame clones and lacks some. The sample contains 5,000 to 6,000 clones, over 75% of which appear only once. The sequenced material came from FFPE normal lung tissue adjacent to the tumor. All receptors come from a person between 55 and 69 years old with lung adenocarcinoma.

The V gene is TRBV6-6, the J gene TRBJ2-7, with TRBD1 matching over 9 bases. Germline CDR1 is MNHNY and CDR2 is SVGAGI (reference sequence). The CDR3 totals 15 residues. V lost 2 bases and J lost 6; bases outside the gene matches: 8. DNA for the CDR3: TGTGCCAGCAGTTACGGAGACAGGGGGTATAGCGAGCAGTACTTC. This translates into CASSYGDRGYSEQYF.

The chain combines TRBV28 with TRBJ2-7, with D uncertain. Germline V gene data show CDR1 as MDHEN and CDR2 as SYDVKM. The CDR3 runs to 15 residues. V shed 2 bases and J shed 0 bases, with 11 bases lying between them. The DNA for the CDR3 is TGTGCCAGCAGTTTAACTTCGGCCACCTCCTACGAGCAGTACTTC. It translates to CASSLTSATSYEQYF.

J is TRBJ2-7 and V is TRBV27; TRBD1 aligns across 9 bases. This CDR3 is 13 amino acids long. Unmatched junction bases numbered 5, after V lost 6 bases and J lost 5 bases. Germline V lookup: CDR1 MNHEY, CDR2 SMNVEV (reference sequence). The CDR3 sequence is CASRRTGEDEQYF. The CDR3 bases are TGTGCCAGCAGGAGGACAGGGGAGGACGAGCAGTACTTC.

This clone was picked up one time. The genes are TRBV19 and TRBJ1-1; D might be TRBD1 (5 bases). The V gene's germline CDR1 is LNHDA and CDR2 SQIVND (reference sequence). The CDR3 loop spans 14 amino acids. Trimming cost V 5 bases and J 1 base, with 11 bases left between them. CDR3 amino acids: CASSRAGTNTEAFF. Here the CDR3 DNA reads TGTGCCAGTAGTCGGGCAGGGACGAACACTGAAGCTTTCTTT.

This clone has a handful of counts. The CDR3 DNA follows: TGCGCCAGCAGATCCAGCGGGGGTTACGAGCAGTACTTC. This codes for CASRSSGGYEQYF. The V and J genes are TRBV4-1 and TRBJ2-7, with 8 bases lining up with TRBD2. V trimming: 6 bases; J trimming: 4 bases; junction bases outside the gene matches: 5. This CDR3 spans 13 amino acids. In germline, CDR1 is MGHRA, CDR2 YSYEKL.

The rearrangement uses TRBV4-1 and TRBJ2-7, with D unclear. The germline V and J ends were trimmed by 1 base and 0 bases, with 10 bases remaining between them. This CDR3 is 15 amino acids long. Germline CDR1 and CDR2: MGHRA and YSYEKL. As DNA, the CDR3 is TGCGCCAGCAGCCAAGCCGCCGAGAGCTCCTACGAGCAGTACTTC. It encodes CASSQAAESSYEQYF.

The chain is built from TRBV14 and TRBJ1-2; no reliable D call. Germline lookup yields CDR1 SGHDN and CDR2 FVKESK. Trimming took off 1 base at V and 5 bases at J, with 8 bases between the two ends. There are 13 residues in the CDR3. The CDR3 region has the DNA TGTGCCAGCAGCCAAGGGACCGAATATGGCTACACCTTC. Translated, it gives CASSQGTEYGYTF.

CDR3 sequence reads: CASSGLLPNTIYF. CDR3 DNA: TGTGCCAGCAGTGGGTTATTGCCAAACACCATATATTTT. The genes are TRBV28 and TRBJ1-3, with D hard to call. The length of the CDR3 is 13 residues. The germline V gene has CDR1 MDHEN and CDR2 SYDVKM. V lost 5 bases and J 6 bases, leaving 11 bases between the germline ends. Filled out from reference TRBV28 and TRBJ1-3, the complete variable domain reads DVKVTQSSRYLVKRTGEKVFLECVQDMDHENMFWYRQDPGLGLRLIYFSYDVKMKEKGDIPEGYSVSREKKERFSLILESASTNQTSMYLCASSGLLPNTIYFGEGSWLTVV.

J is TRBJ1-1 and V is TRBV6-5; 8 bases line up with TRBD1. J was trimmed by 1 base and V by 5 bases; bases with no gene match: 3. The CDR3 is 14 amino acids. Germline V gene data show CDR1 as MNHEY and CDR2 as SVGAGI. CDR3 loop: CASSTTGGNTEAFF. The CDR3 coding sequence is TGTGCCAGCAGTACAACAGGGGGGAACACTGAAGCTTTCTTT.

This chain uses TRBV27 with TRBJ1-1, with TRBD1 matching 9 bases. V dropped 4 bases and J dropped 6; count of bases not matched to a gene: 18. The germline V gene encodes CDR1 MNHEY and CDR2 SMNVEV (reference sequence). This CDR3 region has 18 residues. The CDR3 loop is CASSSTGAGQGSLAEAFF. As DNA, the CDR3 is TGTGCCAGCAGTTCAACTGGCGCGGGACAGGGTTCCCTTGCTGAAGCTTTCTTT.

V gene TRBV28 combines with J gene TRBJ1-2; possibly TRBD1 for D (6 bases). This CDR3 is 15 amino acids long. Trimming took 4 bases from V and 7 from J, leaving 19 bases between them. CDR1 and CDR2 (germline): MDHEN, SYDVKM. This CDR3 reads CASSSSLEGGLGYTF. The CDR3 DNA follows: TGTGCCAGCAGTTCCTCCTTGGAGGGGGGACTTGGCTACACCTTC.

This clone was detected a few times. The chain recombines TRBV5-6 with TRBJ1-4; the D is unclear. The CDR3 has 12 residues. Trimming stripped 4 bases from V and 2 bases from J, with 3 bases between. Germline-derived CDR1 and CDR2 are SGHDT and YYEEEE. The CDR3 loop reads CASSLTNEKLFF. CDR3 nucleotide sequence: TGTGCCAGCAGCCTCACTAATGAAAAACTGTTTTTT.

This CDR3 reads CASKYRGLMNTEAFF. CDR3 DNA sequence: TGTGCCAGCAAGTACAGGGGGCTCATGAACACTGAAGCTTTCTTT. The V and J genes are TRBV6-5 and TRBJ1-1, with 9 bases fitting TRBD1. CDR1 is MNHEY, CDR2 SVGAGI, per germline. J was trimmed by 0 bases and V by 7 bases; bases with no gene match: 6. There are 15 residues in the CDR3.